The 30 T cell receptor beta chains below all came from one sample that was sequenced in a study of CD8 T cells in Susac syndrome. Reverse transcription of roughly 0.5 to 1 ug RNA was carried out with random hexamers. Using its own MiXCR run on the immunoSEQ multiplex PCR reads, TCRdb lists one record per CDR3 protein. Among about 200,000 distinct CDR3 sequences listed, approximately 95% were seen once. Material: CD4+ T cells from PBMCs. Source of these receptors: a human donor with multiple sclerosis.

The chain couples TRBV7-3 to TRBJ2-3; TRBD1 matches at 7 bases. The trim removed 1 base at V and 3 bases at J, leaving 10 bases unmatched. Germline V gives CDR1 SGHTA, CDR2 FQGTGA. The CDR3 has 17 amino acids. Here the CDR3 reads CASSLNPIGTVTDTQYF. The CDR3, as DNA: TGTGCCAGCAGCTTAAACCCCATCGGGACAGTGACAGATACGCAGTATTTT. Using reference TRBV7-3 and TRBJ2-3 for the parts outside the CDR3, the full variable domain is GAGVSQTPSNKVTEKGKYVELRCDPISGHTALYWYRQSLGQGPEFLIYFQGTGAADDSGLPNDRFFAVRPEGSVSTLKIQRTERGDSAVYLCASSLNPIGTVTDTQYFGPGTRLTVL.

A single count supports this clonotype. The chain recombines TRBV7-9 with TRBJ2-5; a possible D gene is TRBD1 (5 bases). The CDR3 totals 15 residues. With 0 bases removed from V and 2 bases from J, the gap between germline ends came to 10 bases. Looked up from germline, CDR1 is SEHNR and CDR2 is FQNEAQ (reference sequence). CDR3 nucleotide sequence: TGTGCCAGCAGCTTAGCCATCAGGGAACAAGAGACCCAGTACTTC. Encoded protein: CASSLAIREQETQYF.

The chain links TRBV30 to TRBJ1-6; the match to TRBD1 covers 9 bases. The CDR3 has 15 residues. The germline gives CDR1 GTSNPN, CDR2 SVGIG (reference sequence). Trimming took 1 base from V and 10 from J; bases not matched to a gene: 8. The CDR3 nucleotides are TGTGCCTGGAGTGGGCCGGGACAGGGACTATCACCCCTCCACTTT. It is translated as CAWSGPGQGLSPLHF.

The V call is TRBV15, the J call TRBJ2-7; no firm D call. CDR3 length equals 13 residues. Looked up from germline, CDR1 is LNHNV and CDR2 is YYDKDF (reference sequence). The V end lost 0 bases, the J end lost 6 bases, and 9 bases lay between the germline ends. The CDR3 DNA follows: TGTGCCACCAGCAGAGAATTCCTTGGCGAGCAGTACGTC. It codes for CATSREFLGEQYV.

The genes are TRBV9 and TRBJ2-5; 11 nucleotides align to TRBD1. V lost 3 bases, J lost 5 bases, and 9 bases stayed unmatched. There are 16 residues in the CDR3. Germline-derived CDR1 and CDR2 are SGDLS and YYNGEE. The CDR3 DNA follows: TGTGCCAGCAGCGCCGGACAGGGGGCGAGGGTCGAGACCCAGTACTTC. It is translated as CASSAGQGARVETQYF.

The chain is built from TRBV12-3 or TRBV12-4 and TRBJ1-5; D remains unclear. V shed 9 bases and J shed 5 bases, with 5 bases lying between them. The CDR3 has 10 residues. The CDR3 DNA reads as TGTGCCAGAAGCCATCAGCCCCAGCATTTT. Translating gives CARSHQPQHF.

The chain combines TRBV27 with TRBJ2-4; D possibly matches TRBD1 or TRBD2 (5 bases each). Between the trimmed V and J ends, which lost 6 bases and 3 bases, there was a span of 12 bases. CDR1 is MNHEY and CDR2 is SMNVEV in the germline V gene (reference sequence). The CDR3 extends over 14 amino acids. The CDR3 region has the DNA TGTGCCAGCAGCCCCCGGGGCATCAAAAACATTCAGTACTTC. Translation: CASSPRGIKNIQYF.

This clonotype was seen a single time. The CDR3 DNA sequence: TGTGCCCCCACCTCGCCCTACTATGGCTACACCTTC. Its translation: CAPTSPYYGYTF. The chain links TRBV9 to TRBJ1-2; D uncertain. Germline loops: CDR1 SGDLS, CDR2 YYNGEE. V lost 10 bases to trimming and J lost 3 bases, with 13 bases between them. This CDR3 is built from 12 residues.

The chain joins TRBV5-1 to TRBJ1-2; TRBD1 agrees at 8 bases. CDR1 and CDR2 (germline): SGHRS, YFSETQ. CDR3 size: 16 residues. The J segment lost 6 bases and the V segment lost 4 bases, leaving 14 bases of the junction unmatched. The CDR3 sequence is CASSPRPDRVVDGYTF. CDR3 coding DNA: TGCGCCAGCAGCCCGCGGCCGGACAGGGTGGTGGATGGCTACACCTTC.

The V call is TRBV2, the J call TRBJ2-5; a weak D match, TRBD1 (5 bases). Germline lookup yields CDR1 SNHLY and CDR2 FYNNEI. CDR3 length: 11 residues. V lost 9 bases, J lost 7 bases, and 12 bases lay in between. DNA of the CDR3: TGTGCCAGAGGGGTCTCCCGGACCCAGTACTTC. Protein product: CARGVSRTQYF.

The CDR3 DNA follows: TGTGCCAGCAGTTCCAGTAGGTTCCGCACAGATACGCAGTATTTT. The encoded protein is CASSSSRFRTDTQYF. The chain couples TRBV12-3 or TRBV12-4 to TRBJ2-3; no firm D call. The CDR3 runs 15 residues. Trimming shortened V by 4 bases and J by 1 base, and 12 bases separated the two germline ends.

This clonotype was counted a single time. The rearrangement uses TRBV20-1 and TRBJ2-7, with 9 bases that match TRBD1. The germline gives CDR1 DFQATT, CDR2 SNEGSKA (reference sequence). This CDR3 is 14 amino acids long. Trimming cost V 3 bases and J 2 bases; bases outside gene matches: 5. The CDR3 DNA sequence: TGCAGTGCTAGCGGGGGACAGGGAGCCTACGAGCAGTACTTC. This encodes CSASGGQGAYEQYF.

This chain uses TRBV7-9 with TRBJ2-3; possible D gene TRBD1, 6 bases. The CDR3 spans 14 residues. CDR1 is SEHNR, CDR2 FQNEAQ, per germline (reference sequence). The V and J ends lost 5 bases and 4 bases respectively, with 13 bases between them. The CDR3 coding sequence is TGTGCCAGCAGCATCCACCCAGGGGCAGATACGCAGTATTTT. It translates to CASSIHPGADTQYF.

The chain has TRBV9 and TRBJ2-2; D gene uncertain. CDR3 size: 14 residues. Germline values: CDR1 SGDLS, CDR2 YYNGEE. V was trimmed by 3 bases and J by 0 bases, leaving 6 bases between them. The CDR3 coding sequence is TGTGCCAGCAGCGGGGTTTCGAACACCGGGGAGCTGTTTTTT. Amino acid sequence: CASSGVSNTGELFF.

The rearrangement uses TRBV7-3 and TRBJ2-2, with 9 nucleotides matching TRBD1. CDR1 SGHTA and CDR2 FQGTGA come from the germline V gene. Unmatched junction bases numbered 4, after V lost 2 bases and J lost 12 bases. There are 13 residues in the CDR3. The CDR3 spells CASSLLGQGKLFF. The CDR3 region has the DNA TGTGCCAGCAGCTTATTAGGACAGGGGAAGCTGTTTTTT.

This chain links TRBV20-1 with TRBJ1-6; 9 nucleotides line up with TRBD1. CDR3 length: 14 residues. Germline CDR1 reads DFQATT; CDR2 reads SNEGSKA (reference sequence). V gave up 6 bases and J gave up 7 bases; unmatched junction bases: 7. For the CDR3, the DNA is TGCAGTGCCGCCGGGGACAGGGAAAATTCACCCCTCCACTTT. Amino acid sequence: CSAAGDRENSPLHF.

The chain has TRBV6-5 and TRBJ2-3; 7 bases are a match to TRBD1. The CDR3 consists of 14 residues. CDR1 and CDR2 (germline): MNHEY, SVGAGI. Trimming at V came to 0 bases and at J to 6 bases, leaving 3 bases not matched to a gene. In DNA form, the CDR3 reads TGTGCCAGCAGTTACTCCGGGACAGCGGATACGCAGTATTTT. Protein product: CASSYSGTADTQYF.

The CDR3 DNA sequence: TGTGCCAGCAGCCGGAGCGGGGGGGCCGCGGAGACCCAGTACTTC. It encodes CASSRSGGAAETQYF. This chain connects TRBV7-9 to TRBJ2-5; 10 bases fit TRBD2. CDR1 and CDR2 (germline): SEHNR, FQNEAQ (reference sequence). Unmatched junction bases numbered 8, after V lost 5 bases and J lost 5 bases. The CDR3 is 15 amino acids.

The chain recombines TRBV5-4 with TRBJ2-7; 7 nucleotides line up with TRBD1. V gave up 2 bases and J gave up 2 bases; unmatched junction bases: 7. The length of the CDR3 is 15 residues. Germline V gene data show CDR1 as SGHNT and CDR2 as YYREEE (reference sequence). CDR3 residues: CASSFGQVGAYEQYF. In DNA, the CDR3 is TGTGCCAGCAGCTTCGGACAGGTTGGGGCCTACGAGCAGTACTTC.

This clonotype was recorded only once. This chain connects TRBV10-3 to TRBJ2-2, with 8 bases matching TRBD1. The V and J ends lost 10 bases and 6 bases, in that order; junction bases with no gene match: 4. The CDR3 loop spans 12 amino acids. Germline CDR1 reads ENHRY; CDR2 reads SYGVKD. CDR3 sequence reads: CATQTGAGELFF. In nucleotides, the CDR3 is TGTGCCACCCAGACAGGGGCCGGGGAGCTGTTTTTT.

The chain couples TRBV12-3 or TRBV12-4 to TRBJ1-6; D is perhaps TRBD1 (5 bases). V was cut by 7 bases and J by 7 bases, with 11 bases left in between. CDR3 length equals 13 residues. As DNA, the CDR3 is TGTGCCAGCACCGAGACAGTGAATTCACCCCTCCACTTT. Protein: CASTETVNSPLHF.

The rearrangement joins TRBV30 to TRBJ2-5; no firm D call. Germline V lookup: CDR1 GTSNPN, CDR2 SVGIG (reference sequence). The CDR3 contains 13 residues. V lost 0 bases, J lost 5 bases, and 10 bases lay in between. CDR3 sequence: CAWSVRFGETQYF. As DNA, the CDR3 is TGTGCCTGGAGTGTACGGTTCGGGGAGACCCAGTACTTC.

The J gene is TRBJ1-1, the V gene TRBV29-1; D gene unclear. CDR1 and CDR2 (germline): SQVTM, ANQGSEA. The CDR3 sequence is 13 residues long. The germline V and J ends were trimmed by 7 bases and 1 base, with 13 bases remaining between them. In DNA, the CDR3 is TGCAGCGCCAGGATCGAGTGGAACACTGAAGCTTTCTTT. Its translation is CSARIEWNTEAFF.

This clonotype was seen a few times. The chain uses TRBV30 and TRBJ2-1; 7 nucleotides align to TRBD1. The CDR3 sequence is 13 residues long. Germline CDR1 is GTSNPN and CDR2 is SVGIG (reference sequence). V lost 5 bases and J lost 7; bases outside the gene matches: 8. The CDR3: CAWAGQVQNEQFF. As DNA, the CDR3 is TGTGCCTGGGCCGGACAGGTCCAAAATGAGCAGTTCTTC.

This clonotype was counted between two and nine times. V and J are TRBV4-1 and TRBJ1-1, with TRBD1 matching 8 bases. J gave up 1 base and V 4 bases, and 2 bases lay outside the gene matches. The germline V gene has CDR1 MGHRA and CDR2 YSYEKL. The CDR3 sequence is 14 residues long. CDR3 region: CASSPDRANTEAFF. CDR3 nucleotides: TGCGCCAGCAGCCCGGACAGGGCGAACACTGAAGCTTTCTTT.

The V gene is TRBV12-3 or TRBV12-4, the J gene TRBJ1-5; 7 bases align to TRBD1. The J segment lost 0 bases and the V segment lost 6 bases, leaving 5 bases of the junction unmatched. The CDR3 loop spans 15 amino acids. The CDR3 nucleotides read TGTGCCAGCAGAGGACAGGACCTTAGCAATCAGCCCCAGCATTTT. This sequence encodes CASRGQDLSNQPQHF.

The CDR3 DNA reads as TGTGCCAGCAGTGGGTGGGACAGCTATAATTCACCCCTCCACTTT. Translation: CASSGWDSYNSPLHF. This chain joins TRBV2 and TRBJ1-6, with 7 bases that match TRBD1. J was trimmed by 3 bases and V by 4 bases; bases with no gene match: 3. The CDR3 contains 15 residues. In germline, CDR1 is SNHLY, CDR2 FYNNEI.

The chain has TRBV12-3 or TRBV12-4 and TRBJ1-6; TRBD1 aligns across 7 bases. The CDR3 is 14 amino acids. Unmatched junction bases numbered 7, after V lost 6 bases and J lost 8 bases. CDR3 nucleotides: TGTGCCAGCAGAGTTACAGGGGTATATTCACCCCTCCACTTT. Translated: CASRVTGVYSPLHF.

The V gene is TRBV10-3, the J gene TRBJ1-6, with a possible D match to TRBD1 (6 bases). Trimming stripped 10 bases from V and 5 bases from J, with 18 bases between. The germline V gene encodes CDR1 ENHRY and CDR2 SYGVKD. The CDR3 totals 15 residues. In nucleotides, the CDR3 is TGTGCCACACAGGACAGTTTCGGCCATAATTCACCCCTCCACTTT. It yields the protein CATQDSFGHNSPLHF.

The CDR3 DNA sequence: TGTGCCAGCAGCGTAGGGCAGGCGAAAAACATTCAGTACTTC. Amino acids: CASSVGQAKNIQYF. The chain employs TRBV9 and TRBJ2-4, with no clear D. Germline assignment: CDR1 SGDLS and CDR2 YYNGEE. The CDR3 has 14 amino acids. Trimming took off 0 bases at V and 4 bases at J, with 8 bases between the two ends.